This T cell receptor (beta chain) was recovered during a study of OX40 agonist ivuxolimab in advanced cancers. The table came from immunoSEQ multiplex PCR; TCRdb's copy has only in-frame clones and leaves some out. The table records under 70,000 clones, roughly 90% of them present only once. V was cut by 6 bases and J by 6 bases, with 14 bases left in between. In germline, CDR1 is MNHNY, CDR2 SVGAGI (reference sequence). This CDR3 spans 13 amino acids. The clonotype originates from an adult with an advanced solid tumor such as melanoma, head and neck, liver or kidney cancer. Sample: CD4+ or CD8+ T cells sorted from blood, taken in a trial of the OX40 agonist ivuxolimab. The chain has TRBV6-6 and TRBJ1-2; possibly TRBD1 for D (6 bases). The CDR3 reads CASREDRSNGYTF. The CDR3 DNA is TGTGCCAGCAGAGAAGACAGGTCTAATGGCTACACCTTC.